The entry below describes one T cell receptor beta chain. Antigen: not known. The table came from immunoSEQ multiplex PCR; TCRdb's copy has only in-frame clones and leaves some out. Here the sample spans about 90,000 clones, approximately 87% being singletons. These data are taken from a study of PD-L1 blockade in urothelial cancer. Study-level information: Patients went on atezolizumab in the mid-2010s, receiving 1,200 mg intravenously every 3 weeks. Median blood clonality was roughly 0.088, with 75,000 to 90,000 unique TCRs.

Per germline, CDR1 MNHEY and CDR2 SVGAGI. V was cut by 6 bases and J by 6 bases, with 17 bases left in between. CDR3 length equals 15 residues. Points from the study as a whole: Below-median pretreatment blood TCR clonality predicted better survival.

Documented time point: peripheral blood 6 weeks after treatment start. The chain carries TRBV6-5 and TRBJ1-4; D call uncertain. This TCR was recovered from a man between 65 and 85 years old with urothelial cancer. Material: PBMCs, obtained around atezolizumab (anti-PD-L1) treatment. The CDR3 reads CASRETPVWYEKLFF. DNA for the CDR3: TGTGCCAGCAGAGAAACTCCGGTCTGGTATGAAAAACTGTTTTTT.